One and the same sample provided the 26 T cell receptor beta chains below, sequenced in a study of control samples from healthy donors and cancer patients. Using immunoSEQ multiplex PCR, the repertoire was profiled, and TCRdb retains in-frame clones only, with some absent. The sample shows some 100,000 clones, approximately 90% of them seen only once. The specimen was blood. Receptors were obtained from a young man in good health.

The V gene is TRBV4-3, the J gene TRBJ1-4; no clear D. CDR1 and CDR2 (germline): LGHNA, YSLEER. This CDR3 has 16 residues. Trimming stripped 5 bases from V and 7 bases from J, with 20 bases between. CDR3 coding DNA: TGCGCCAGCAGCGGGCGACAATCCGCGGCGGGTGAAAAACTGTTTTTT. Translating it yields CASSGRQSAAGEKLFF.

The CDR3 nucleotides are TGCGCCAGCAGCCAAGTGACAGGGACAAGCACAGATACGCAGTATTTT. It translates to CASSQVTGTSTDTQYF. This chain connects TRBV4-1 to TRBJ2-3, with 7 bases lining up with TRBD1. The CDR3 is 16 residues long. V lost 1 base, J lost 0 bases, and 4 bases stayed unmatched. CDR1 and CDR2 from the germline V gene are MGHRA and YSYEKL.

This clone was found a few times. This chain uses TRBV27 with TRBJ2-7, with 7 bases matching TRBD1. After removal of 5 bases from V and 4 bases from J, the junction contained 8 bases not matched to a gene. The CDR3 loop spans 14 amino acids. The germline V gene encodes CDR1 MNHEY and CDR2 SMNVEV (reference sequence). CDR3 nucleotide sequence: TGTGCCAGCAGTCAACACCTGACAGGGTACGAGCAGTACTTC. It translates to CASSQHLTGYEQYF.

This clone was recorded only once. This rearrangement joins TRBV9 to TRBJ2-1; possibly TRBD1 for D (6 bases). The CDR3 contains 11 residues. V was pared by 3 bases and J by 16 bases, with 14 bases between. Per the germline V gene, CDR1 is SGDLS and CDR2 is YYNGEE. CDR3 sequence: CASSDRDISFF. For the CDR3, the DNA is TGTGCCAGCAGCGACCGGGACATAAGTTTCTTC.

The chain employs TRBV6-1 and TRBJ2-6; TRBD1 matches at 7 bases. From germline, CDR1 is MNHNS and CDR2 SASEGT. After removal of 5 bases from V and 1 base from J, the junction contained 5 bases not matched to a gene. The CDR3 is 16 residues long. This chain's CDR3 is CASSKDRASGANVLTF. The DNA of the CDR3 is TGTGCCAGCAGTAAAGACAGGGCGTCTGGGGCCAACGTCCTGACTTTC.

CDR3 sequence (DNA): TGTGCCAGCAGCCCCACCCCCAGATACAGGTCCTACGAGCAGTACTTC. Residues: CASSPTPRYRSYEQYF. The chain couples TRBV28 to TRBJ2-7; maybe TRBD1 (5 bases). This CDR3 has 16 residues. Germline-derived CDR1 and CDR2 are MDHEN and SYDVKM. Trimming removed 6 bases at V and 1 base at J, with 19 bases between.

The chain recombines TRBV15 with TRBJ1-2; maybe TRBD1 (6 bases). The CDR3 covers 16 residues. V gave up 0 bases and J gave up 8 bases, with 19 bases separating them. CDR1 and CDR2 from the germline V gene are LNHNV and YYDKDF (reference sequence). CDR3 loop: CATSRDPFRDIHGYTF. The DNA of the CDR3 is TGTGCCACCAGCAGAGATCCCTTCCGGGACATCCACGGCTACACCTTC.

This rearrangement joins TRBV28 to TRBJ2-2; 7 nucleotides agree with TRBD1. Germline loops: CDR1 MDHEN, CDR2 SYDVKM. J lost 5 bases, V lost 6 bases, and 6 bases had no gene match. This CDR3 is built from 14 residues. CDR3 DNA sequence: TGTGCCAGCAGGGGGGACAGCCGGACCGGGGAGCTGTTTTTT. Translation gives CASRGDSRTGELFF.

This clone has only a few counts. The chain links TRBV14 to TRBJ1-1, with TRBD1 as a possible D gene (6 bases). V dropped 1 base and J dropped 7 bases, with 16 bases sitting between them. The CDR3 covers 15 residues. Looked up from germline, CDR1 is SGHDN and CDR2 is FVKESK. The CDR3 region has the DNA TGTGCCAGCAGCCAAGTAGGGGGGAAGTTGGGTGAAGCTTTCTTT. Its translation: CASSQVGGKLGEAFF.

The chain employs TRBV6-5 and TRBJ1-2; maybe TRBD1 (6 bases). The V end was cut by 3 bases, the J end by 3 bases, with 17 bases between. The length of the CDR3 is 16 residues. The germline gives CDR1 MNHEY, CDR2 SVGAGI. This CDR3 reads CASSYGNGGVDYGYTF. The CDR3 nucleotides are TGTGCCAGCAGTTATGGGAACGGGGGCGTAGACTATGGCTACACCTTC.

CDR3 nucleotides: TGTGCCAGCAGTGAAAGGGGGACTAGCCCAAATGAGCAGTTCTTC. Amino acid sequence: CASSERGTSPNEQFF. The chain recombines TRBV2 with TRBJ2-1; 9 bases are shared with TRBD2. J was trimmed by 7 bases and V by 2 bases; bases with no gene match: 6. CDR3 length equals 15 residues. Germline CDR1 reads SNHLY; CDR2 reads FYNNEI. Together with reference TRBV2 and TRBJ2-1, the CDR3 gives the full variable domain: EPEVTQTPSHQVTQMGQEVILRCVPISNHLYFYWYRQILGQKVEFLVSFYNNEISEKSEIFDDQFSVERPDGSNFTLKIRSTKLEDSAMYFCASSERGTSPNEQFFGPGTRLTVL.

The chain employs TRBV7-9 and TRBJ2-7, with 9 bases lining up with TRBD1. The CDR3 is 12 amino acids. Germline V lookup: CDR1 SEHNR, CDR2 FQNEAQ (reference sequence). J was trimmed by 5 bases and V by 5 bases; bases with no gene match: 1. The CDR3 region is CASSRDRDEQYF. CDR3 DNA sequence: TGTGCCAGCAGCCGGGACAGGGACGAGCAGTACTTC.

The chain links TRBV11-2 to TRBJ2-7; maybe TRBD2 (5 bases). Germline values: CDR1 SGHAT, CDR2 FQNNGV. This CDR3 contains 13 residues. V was shortened by 5 bases and J by 2 bases, with 10 bases between the two germline ends. CDR3 residues: CASSTREPYEQYF. CDR3 DNA: TGTGCCAGCAGCACTAGGGAACCCTACGAGCAGTACTTC. The whole variable domain, filled in from reference TRBV11-2 and TRBJ2-7, reads EAGVAQSPRYKIIEKRQSVAFWCNPISGHATLYWYQQILGQGPKLLIQFQNNGVVDDSQLPKDRFSAERLKGVDSTLKIQPAKLEDSAVYLCASSTREPYEQYFGPGTRLTVT.

Here the CDR3 reads CASSVSHSSYEQYF. DNA of the CDR3: TGTGCCAGCAGCGTATCCCATAGCTCCTACGAGCAGTACTTC. The V call is TRBV9, the J call TRBJ2-7; D uncertain. V gave up 1 base and J gave up 0 bases, with 8 bases separating them. From germline, CDR1 is SGDLS and CDR2 YYNGEE. The CDR3 has 14 amino acids.

V usage is TRBV6-2 or TRBV6-3 and J usage is TRBJ2-7, with D possibly matching TRBD1 (6 bases). V lost 2 bases to trimming and J lost 7 bases, with 12 bases between them. CDR3 length equals 13 residues. CDR1 and CDR2 from the germline V gene are MNHEY and SVGEGT. The CDR3 DNA follows: TGTGCCAGCAGTTACCTCCCAGGGGAGGAGCAGTACTTC. This gives the protein CASSYLPGEEQYF.

V gene TRBV5-1 combines with J gene TRBJ1-6; 9 bases are shared with TRBD1. The CDR3 has 17 amino acids. Germline trimming cut 4 bases from V and 6 bases from J; bases unmatched to any gene: 11. Germline CDR1 and CDR2: SGHRS and YFSETQ. The CDR3 here is CASSGNRDRVGNSPLHF. CDR3 sequence (DNA): TGCGCCAGCAGCGGCAATCGGGACAGGGTAGGTAATTCACCCCTCCACTTT.

This clone occurred once. The CDR3 sequence: CATSSRDRASSSGRNEQFF. The CDR3 DNA follows: TGTGCCACCAGTTCCCGGGACAGGGCTTCTAGTAGCGGACGCAATGAGCAGTTCTTC. The chain employs TRBV15 and TRBJ2-1; 9 bases are shared with TRBD1. V gave up 6 bases and J gave up 6 bases; unmatched junction bases: 21. Germline V gives CDR1 LNHNV, CDR2 YYDKDF (reference sequence). The CDR3 consists of 19 residues.

The J gene is TRBJ2-5, the V gene TRBV5-1, with TRBD1 matching 7 bases. V shed 4 bases and J 5 bases; nucleotides not matched to a gene: 11. The CDR3 is 15 amino acids. The germline gives CDR1 SGHRS, CDR2 YFSETQ. Here the CDR3 reads CASSRGTANRETQYF. CDR3 coding DNA: TGCGCCAGCAGCCGTGGGACAGCGAATAGGGAGACCCAGTACTTC.

The chain joins TRBV4-3 to TRBJ2-7, with D possibly matching TRBD1 (6 bases). The germline V gene has CDR1 LGHNA and CDR2 YSLEER. CDR3 length equals 17 residues. V lost 0 bases and J 2 bases, leaving 17 bases between the germline ends. The CDR3 region is CASSQDGLAGETYEQYF. The CDR3 bases are TGCGCCAGCAGCCAAGATGGGTTGGCAGGGGAAACCTACGAGCAGTACTTC.

This rearrangement joins TRBV12-3 or TRBV12-4 to TRBJ1-5; D unclear. The CDR3 length is 12 residues. Deletions cut 3 bases from V and 4 bases from J, with 4 bases between. The CDR3 spells CASSFWNQPQHF. CDR3 DNA sequence: TGTGCCAGCAGTTTTTGGAATCAGCCCCAGCATTTT.

The rearrangement links TRBV7-9 to TRBJ2-7; D not resolved. The V and J ends lost 5 bases and 6 bases respectively, with 14 bases between them. This CDR3 is built from 13 residues. Germline lookup yields CDR1 SEHNR and CDR2 FQNEAQ (reference sequence). The CDR3 DNA is TGTGCCAGCAGCAACCAAGCTCTGGGCGAGCAGTACTTC. It translates to CASSNQALGEQYF.

The chain links TRBV19 to TRBJ2-7; D remains unclear. The V and J ends lost 1 base and 0 bases respectively, with 7 bases between them. The germline V gene encodes CDR1 LNHDA and CDR2 SQIVND (reference sequence). The CDR3 length is 14 residues. The CDR3 sequence: CASSIAVGSYEQYV. For the CDR3, the DNA is TGTGCCAGTAGTATAGCGGTAGGCTCCTACGAGCAGTACGTC.

This clone was picked up one time. This chain joins TRBV4-1 and TRBJ2-1, with D possibly matching TRBD2 (6 bases). Per germline, CDR1 MGHRA and CDR2 YSYEKL. Trimming cost V 1 base and J 5 bases, with 15 bases left between them. The length of the CDR3 is 16 residues. The CDR3 loop is CASSQVSRRGHNEQFF. The CDR3 DNA follows: TGCGCCAGCAGCCAAGTTTCGCGGCGGGGACACAATGAGCAGTTCTTC.

The chain links TRBV7-9 to TRBJ2-7; TRBD1 matches 7 bases. The V gene's germline CDR1 is SEHNR and CDR2 FQNEAQ (reference sequence). The CDR3 totals 15 residues. V lost 5 bases to trimming and J lost 2 bases; unmatched junction nucleotides: 9. In DNA form, the CDR3 reads TGTGCCAGCAGCGCGCCAGAGGGACAGACCTACGAGCAGTACTTC. This codes for CASSAPEGQTYEQYF.

In this sample, this clone turned up once. Additional DNA sequences in this sample encode the identical CDR3. The CDR3 sequence: CASSQGQGRATNEKLFF. For the CDR3, the DNA is TGTGCCAGCTCACAAGGGCAGGGACGGGCAACTAATGAAAAACTGTTTTTT. The rearrangement uses TRBV18 and TRBJ1-4, with D tentatively TRBD1 (5 bases). Germline V gene sequence: CDR1 KGHSH, CDR2 LQKENI. This CDR3 spans 17 amino acids. The germline V and J ends were trimmed by 4 bases and 0 bases, with 15 bases remaining between them.

A single count supports this clone. This sequence joins TRBV29-1 and TRBJ2-5, with D unclear. CDR1 is SQVTM and CDR2 is ANQGSEA in the germline V gene. V lost 6 bases and J lost 5, with 16 bases in between. The CDR3 has 13 amino acids. As DNA, the CDR3 is TGCAGCGTAAGGGCCTCACCCCAGGAGACCCAGTACTTC. It encodes CSVRASPQETQYF.